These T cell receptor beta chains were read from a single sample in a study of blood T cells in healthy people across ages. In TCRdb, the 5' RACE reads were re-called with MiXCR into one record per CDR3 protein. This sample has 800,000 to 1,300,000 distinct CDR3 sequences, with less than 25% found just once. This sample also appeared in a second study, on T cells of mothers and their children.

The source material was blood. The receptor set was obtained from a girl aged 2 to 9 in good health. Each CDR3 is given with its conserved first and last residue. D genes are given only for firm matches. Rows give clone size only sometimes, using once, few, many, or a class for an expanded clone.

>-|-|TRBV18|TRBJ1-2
TGTGCCAGCGCTACAGAAAACTATGGCTACACCTTC
CASATENYGYTF
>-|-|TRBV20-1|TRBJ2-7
TGCAGTGCTAGGATCCGGCGGCTCCCGAGCTACGAGCAGTACTTC
CSARIRRLPSYEQYF
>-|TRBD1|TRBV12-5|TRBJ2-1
TGTGCTAGTGGGGGACAGGGGAGCTCCTACAATGAGCAGTTCTTC
CASGGQGSSYNEQFF
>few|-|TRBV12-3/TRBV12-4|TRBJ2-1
TGTGCCAGCAGGGGCCGGGAGTCAGGCGATGAGCAGTTCTTC
CASRGRESGDEQFF
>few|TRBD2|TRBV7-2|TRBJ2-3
TGTGCCAGCAGCGTTATAGCGGGGAATACGGATACGCAGTATTTT
CASSVIAGNTDTQYF
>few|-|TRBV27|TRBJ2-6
TGTGCCAGCAGTTTAACCCCCCGGACCACCTCTGGGGCCAACGTCCTGACTTTC
CASSLTPRTTSGANVLTF
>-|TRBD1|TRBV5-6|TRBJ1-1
TGTGCCAGCAGCCTCCAAACAGGGGGAATTCGAGCTTTCTTT
CASSLQTGGIRAFF
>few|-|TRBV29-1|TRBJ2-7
TGCAGCGTGCGGGTCCAACATCTCTACGAGCAGTACTTC
CSVRVQHLYEQYF
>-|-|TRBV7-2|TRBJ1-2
TGTGCCAGCAGCCCAGGAGCTAACTATGGCTACACCTTC
CASSPGANYGYTF
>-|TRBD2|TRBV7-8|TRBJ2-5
TGTGCCAGCAGCCCGGGACTAGGGGTTGTTGGCCAAGAGACCCAGTACTTC
CASSPGLGVVGQETQYF
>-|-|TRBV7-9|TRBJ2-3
TGTGCCAGCAGCTTAGATGGGGGAGATACGCAGTATTTT
CASSLDGGDTQYF
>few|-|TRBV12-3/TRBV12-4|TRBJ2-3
TGTGCCAGCAGTTTACCCGGGGGAACAGATACGCAGTATTTT
CASSLPGGTDTQYF